Described below is a single T cell receptor (beta chain) sequence and its context. Its specificity is not known. Collection occurred without any documented infections or immune events in donors. The ends lost 4 bases at V and 5 bases at J; junction bases unmatched: 2. This CDR3 spans 12 amino acids. Germline V gene lookup returns CDR1 SQVTM and CDR2 ANQGSEA. The data derive from a study of identifying expanded T cells in peripheral blood. Study-level results: Across healthy donors, higher total template counts meant significantly greater roughly two-week count variance. Differentially abundant clones: around 1.1 between replicates, around 17 at roughly 15 days, less than 25 at four.

Measured with immunoSEQ multiplex PCR; TCRdb has only the in-frame clones, and not every one. Of around 85,000 clones in the sample, 89% were seen once. The chain has TRBV29-1 and TRBJ2-1; 7 bases are a match to TRBD1. The clonotype originates from a person aged 18-70 years in good health. The sequenced material came from blood. CDR3 protein: CSVAQGDNEQFF. CDR3 nucleotide sequence: TGCAGCGTTGCGCAGGGGGACAATGAGCAGTTCTTC.